These T cell receptor beta chains were read from a single sample in a study of blood T cell repertoires in COVID-19. Libraries were prepared by immunoSEQ multiplex PCR; TCRdb keeps only in-frame clonotypes and omits some of them. The table records a few hundred thousand clones, about 90% of them present only once. The sequencing input was PBMCs or T cells enriched from blood (not recorded which). The receptors stem from a young man who had recovered from COVID-19. Both conserved end residues are part of each CDR3. Fields, in order: V gene, clone size, D gene, J gene, CDR3 DNA, CDR3 protein. A D gene is named only where the DNA matches it firmly. Only part of the rows carry a size: once, few, many, or a class if the clone is expanded.

TRBV5-1,.,TRBD1,TRBJ2-2,TGCGCCAGCAGCTTGTCCCCGACAGGGATAGGGGTCGCCGGGGAGCTGTTTTTT,CASSLSPTGIGVAGELFF
TRBV27,.,.,TRBJ2-7,TGTGCCAGCATCTTTGGGGGCGGATACGAGCAGTACTTC,CASIFGGGYEQYF
TRBV19,.,.,TRBJ1-2,TGTGCCAGTAGTATAGCCCACACCGACTATGGCTACACCTTC,CASSIAHTDYGYTF
TRBV9,once,.,TRBJ2-5,TGTGCCAGTGGAGGTAGCCTGGCCCAAGAGACCCAGTACTTC,CASGGSLAQETQYF
TRBV28,.,.,TRBJ1-1,TGTGCCAGCAGTTCTGGGTCGGGCACTGAAGCTTTCTTT,CASSSGSGTEAFF
TRBV21-1,.,.,TRBJ2-1,TGTGCCAGCAGCACGAGGACTAGCGGGAGGGCCATGGATGAGCAGTTCTTC,CASSTRTSGRAMDEQFF
TRBV6-1,once,.,TRBJ2-1,TGTGCCAGCAGTGACCGTCTGGCGGGCAATGAGCAGTTCTTC,CASSDRLAGNEQFF
TRBV11-2,many,TRBD2,TRBJ2-1,TGTGCCAGCAGCTTAGAAATAGCGGGAGGGTTTAATGAGCAGTTCTTC,CASSLEIAGGFNEQFF
TRBV7-6,.,TRBD1,TRBJ2-2,TGTGCCAGCAGCTTAATATTTGGGCAGGGGGCCGGGGAGCTGTTTTTT,CASSLIFGQGAGELFF
TRBV27,.,.,TRBJ1-6,TGTGCCAGCCTCCGAGAAGGCAGCGCCTCTTATAATTCACCCCTCCACTTT,CASLREGSASYNSPLHF
TRBV5-8,.,TRBD1,TRBJ1-1,TGTGCCAGCAGCTGGGACAGGATGAACACTGAAGCTTTCTTT,CASSWDRMNTEAFF
TRBV2,.,TRBD2,TRBJ2-3,TGTGCCAGCAGGGAGACTAGCGGGGGGACAGATACGCAGTATTTT,CASRETSGGTDTQYF
TRBV11-3,.,TRBD2,TRBJ2-7,TGTGCCAGCAGCAAAAGGACTAGCGGGAGTACGGAAGAGCAGTACTTC,CASSKRTSGSTEEQYF
TRBV7-2,.,.,TRBJ1-5,TGTGCCAGCAGCCCAGAGGGTTCCGGGTTGTGGCAGCCCCAGCATTTT,CASSPEGSGLWQPQHF
TRBV11-2,.,.,TRBJ1-4,TGTGCCAGCAGCTCCACCCCGGGATGGCGGAGTGAAAAACTGTTTTTT,CASSSTPGWRSEKLFF
TRBV29-1,.,TRBD1,TRBJ1-5,TGCAGCGTAGGGACAGGGGGCAGCCAGCCCCAGCATTTT,CSVGTGGSQPQHF
TRBV28,.,TRBD2,TRBJ2-7,TGTGCCAGCAGCCCCGCGGGGGGAGCACGATCCTACGAGCAGTACTTC,CASSPAGGARSYEQYF
TRBV6-5,.,TRBD2,TRBJ2-1,TGTGCCAGCAGTTACTCGGGCGGACTAGTACGCGATGAGCAGTTCTTC,CASSYSGGLVRDEQFF
TRBV27,.,.,TRBJ1-2,TGTGCCAGCAGCTCCCAGGGCCACTATGGCTACACCTTC,CASSSQGHYGYTF
TRBV5-6,once,TRBD1,TRBJ1-5,TGTGCCAGCAGCTTCGGGACAGGTACTCAGCCCCAGCATTTT,CASSFGTGTQPQHF
TRBV9,.,.,TRBJ2-1,TGTGCCAGCAGCGTAGTCCCAAGCTACAGGGACGAGCAGTTCTTC,CASSVVPSYRDEQFF
TRBV28,.,TRBD2,TRBJ2-5,TGTGCCAGCAGCTTCAGAGCGGGATTCGAAGAGGAAGAGACCCAGTACTTC,CASSFRAGFEEEETQYF
TRBV27,.,TRBD2,TRBJ2-7,TGTGCCAGAAGACTAGCGCGACCCTACGAGCAGTACTTC,CARRLARPYEQYF
TRBV5-6,.,TRBD2,TRBJ2-1,TGTGCCAGCAGCAATCCCCATCGGCGGGAGGGAGGTATAAATGAGCAGTTCTTC,CASSNPHRREGGINEQFF
TRBV29-1,once,.,TRBJ1-5,TGCAGCGTTGGCGGGATCAATCAGCCCCAGCATTTT,CSVGGINQPQHF
TRBV2,.,.,TRBJ1-1,TGTGCCAGCAGCCAGACACCCCTCACTGAAGCTTTCTTT,CASSQTPLTEAFF
TRBV15,.,.,TRBJ2-1,TGTGCCACCAGCAGAGAGAGGGGACTCCTAGGTGAGCAGTTCTTC,CATSRERGLLGEQFF
TRBV4-1,.,.,TRBJ1-1,TGCGCCAGCAGCCATATAAACACTGAAGCTTTCTTT,CASSHINTEAFF
TRBV28,once,.,TRBJ2-3,TGTGCCAGCAGTTTAGGGCTTGGGGTGCGGGCAGATACGCAGTATTTT,CASSLGLGVRADTQYF
TRBV24-1,.,.,TRBJ1-1,TGTGCCACCAGTGATTTGCAAGGGGGTGGCACTGAAGCTTTCTTT,CATSDLQGGGTEAFF
TRBV6-6,.,.,TRBJ1-6,TGTGCCAGCAGTTACTCGTTTCCGAGCAATTCACCCCTCCACTTT,CASSYSFPSNSPLHF
TRBV27,.,.,TRBJ1-2,TGTGCCAGCAGTACGAAACTGGGCAGAATCTATGGCTACACCTTC,CASSTKLGRIYGYTF
TRBV5-1,once,TRBD1,TRBJ1-1,TGCGCCAGCAGCTTGGGATTCGGGACAGGAGGTACTGAAGCTTTCTTT,CASSLGFGTGGTEAFF
TRBV5-1,.,TRBD2,TRBJ2-1,TGCGCCAGCAGCACGGGACTAGGAAACTACAATGAGCAGTTCTTC,CASSTGLGNYNEQFF
TRBV2,.,TRBD1,TRBJ1-5,TGTGCCAGCAGTGCGGGACAGGTTAGCAATCAGCCCCAGCATTTT,CASSAGQVSNQPQHF
TRBV10-3,.,TRBD1,TRBJ1-5,TGTGCCATTCGACAGGGGAGGGATCAGCCCCAGCATTTT,CAIRQGRDQPQHF
TRBV3-1/TRBV3-2,.,.,TRBJ1-4,TGTGCCAGCAGCCGACGGACGGTGGAGGATGAACTGTTTTTT,CASSRRTVEDELFF
TRBV6-5,once,.,TRBJ1-2,TGTGCCAGCAGGGGGGACGGAGGGCGGCTTGGCTACACCTTC,CASRGDGGRLGYTF
TRBV18,.,TRBD1,TRBJ2-6,TGTGCCAGCTCACCAGGGGACAGAAAACTCTCTGGGGCCAACGTCCTGACTTTC,CASSPGDRKLSGANVLTF
TRBV7-3,.,TRBD1,TRBJ2-1,TGTGCCAGCAGCGACCAGACAGGGGACAATGAGCAGTTCTTC,CASSDQTGDNEQFF
TRBV28,.,.,TRBJ1-2,TGTGCCAGCAGACCCGGACATAATAACTATGGCTACACCTTC,CASRPGHNNYGYTF
TRBV7-2,.,TRBD1,TRBJ1-3,TGTGCCAGCAGCGGAGGGACAGCCTCTGGAAACACCATATATTTT,CASSGGTASGNTIYF
TRBV3-1/TRBV3-2,.,.,TRBJ2-1,TGTGCCAGCAGCCAAGCGGAGGGTGAGCAGTTCTTC,CASSQAEGEQFF
TRBV4-1,.,TRBD2,TRBJ2-5,TGCGCCAGCAGCCAACGGCGGGGGGGCCACGAGACCCAGTACTTC,CASSQRRGGHETQYF
TRBV29-1,.,.,TRBJ1-2,TGCAGCGTTCGGACAAAGCCCCTTCGAGACTATGGCTACACCTTC,CSVRTKPLRDYGYTF
TRBV12-3/TRBV12-4,.,.,TRBJ2-1,TGTGCCAGCAGCAGTATAGGGGCGTGGCAGTTCTTC,CASSSIGAWQFF
TRBV3-1/TRBV3-2,.,.,TRBJ1-5,TGTGCCAGCAGCCAAGGGTGGAGGGGTGATCAGCCCCAGCATTTT,CASSQGWRGDQPQHF
TRBV7-6,.,TRBD1,TRBJ1-2,TGTGCCAGCAGCTTCTCGGGACAGCAGAACCCGCTCCATGGCTACACCTTC,CASSFSGQQNPLHGYTF
TRBV5-1,.,.,TRBJ1-2,TGCGCCAGCAGCTCGGCAGGGTCACGTGGCTACACCTTC,CASSSAGSRGYTF
TRBV19,.,TRBD1,TRBJ1-6,TGTGCCAGTAGTAATCGGGCTACAGGGGTCAATTCACCCCTCCACTTT,CASSNRATGVNSPLHF
TRBV10-1,.,TRBD1,TRBJ1-1,TGCGCCGTAGTATACAGGGGACGGAACACTGAAGCTTTCTTT,CAVVYRGRNTEAFF
TRBV5-8,.,TRBD2,TRBJ2-3,TGTGCCGGCTGGTCGGGACTAGCGGGGGGGCGTAGGATCACAGATACGCAGTATTTT,CAGWSGLAGGRRITDTQYF
TRBV27,.,.,TRBJ1-6,TGTGCCAGCAGTCCGGGCGCGGGGGGGCGGAACTCACCCCTCCACTTT,CASSPGAGGRNSPLHF